This note documents a single T cell receptor beta chain sequence. The sample is drawn from a study of blood T cell repertoires in COVID-19. About the research overall: The United States, Italy and Spain provided the acute and convalescent COVID-19 samples. T cells, B-cell-depleted T cells, or PBMCs supplied cDNA or gDNA.

The CDR3 sequence is 13 residues long. Trimming cost V 4 bases and J 2 bases; bases outside gene matches: 2. Assay: immunoSEQ multiplex PCR; the TCRdb copy retains only in-frame clones and omits some. Among about 110,000 clones, 84% were seen once, and the ten largest hold 6.6%. The clonotype was recovered from a woman aged 45-59 years with acute or convalescent COVID-19. Sequenced sample: peripheral blood. The gene calls are TRBV12-3 or TRBV12-4 and TRBJ2-7; 7 bases agree with TRBD1. This chain's CDR3 is CASSSGTAYEQYF. The CDR3 DNA is TGTGCCAGCAGTTCCGGGACAGCCTACGAGCAGTACTTC.